This TCR beta chain was identified in a study of blood T cell repertoires in COVID-19. Overall study context: Samples came from the United States, Italy and Spain, spanning acute and convalescent COVID-19.

J was trimmed by 9 bases and V by 3 bases; bases with no gene match: 10. CDR3 size: 15 residues. Germline-derived CDR1 and CDR2 are LGHNA and YNFKEQ. Sequencing used immunoSEQ multiplex PCR; TCRdb keeps in-frame clones, though not all of them. The table records about 200,000 clones, about nine tenths of them present only once. This clonotype originated in a woman in her thirties or forties with acute or convalescent COVID-19. V gene TRBV4-2 combines with J gene TRBJ2-1; 8 bases line up with TRBD2. The sequenced material came from peripheral blood. The chain's CDR3 is CASSHGLAEPSEQFF. The CDR3 DNA reads as TGTGCCAGCAGCCACGGACTAGCCGAACCTTCTGAGCAGTTCTTC.